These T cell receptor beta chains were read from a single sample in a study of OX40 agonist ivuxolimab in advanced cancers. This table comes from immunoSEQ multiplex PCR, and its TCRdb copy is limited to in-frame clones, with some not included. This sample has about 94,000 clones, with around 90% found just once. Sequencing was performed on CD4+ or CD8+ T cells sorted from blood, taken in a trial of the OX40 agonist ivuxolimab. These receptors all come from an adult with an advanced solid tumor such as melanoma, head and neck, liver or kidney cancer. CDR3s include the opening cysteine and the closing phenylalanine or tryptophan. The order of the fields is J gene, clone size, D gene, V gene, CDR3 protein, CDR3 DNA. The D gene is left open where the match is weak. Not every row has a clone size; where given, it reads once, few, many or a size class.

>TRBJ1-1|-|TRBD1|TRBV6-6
CASSFTPPGGTEAFF
TGTGCCAGCAGTTTCACCCCCCCAGGGGGAACTGAAGCTTTCTTT
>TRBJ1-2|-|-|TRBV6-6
CASSREGSYGYTF
TGTGCCAGCTCCAGGGAAGGGAGCTATGGCTACACCTTC
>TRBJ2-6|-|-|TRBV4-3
CASSQEGGYASGANVLTF
TGCGCCAGCAGCCAAGAAGGGGGATATGCTTCTGGGGCCAACGTCCTGACTTTC
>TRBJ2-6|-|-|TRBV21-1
CASSYPMGGPGATGANVLTF
TGTGCCAGCAGCTACCCTATGGGGGGGCCGGGGGCAACTGGGGCCAACGTCCTGACTTTC
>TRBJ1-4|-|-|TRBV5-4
CASSSGGGYRTNEKLFF
TGTGCCAGCAGCTCGGGTGGCGGCTATAGGACTAATGAAAAACTGTTTTTT
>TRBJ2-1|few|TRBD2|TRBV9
CASSAGGSSYNEQFF
TGTGCCAGCAGCGCGGGGGGGAGCTCCTACAATGAGCAGTTCTTC
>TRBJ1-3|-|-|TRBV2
CASTYWAGNTIYF
TGTGCCAGCACATACTGGGCTGGAAACACCATATATTTT
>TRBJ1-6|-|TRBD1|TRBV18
CASSPSGGNSPLHF
TGTGCCAGCTCACCCTCAGGGGGCAATTCACCCCTCCACTTT
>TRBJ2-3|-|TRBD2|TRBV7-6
CASSLTGERGPGTQYF
TGTGCCAGCAGCTTAACGGGCGAGCGGGGTCCGGGTACGCAGTATTTT
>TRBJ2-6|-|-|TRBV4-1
CASSQPGAGANVLTF
TGCGCCAGCAGCCAACCGGGGGCTGGGGCCAACGTCCTGACTTTC
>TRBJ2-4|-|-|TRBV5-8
CASSLLAKNIQYF
TGTGCCAGCAGCTTGCTAGCCAAAAACATTCAGTACTTC
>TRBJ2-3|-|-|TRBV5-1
CASSRSGSSTDTQYF
TGCGCCAGCAGCCGTAGCGGAAGTAGCACAGATACGCAGTATTTT
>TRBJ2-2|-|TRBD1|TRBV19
CASSPKRQGASNTGELFF
TGTGCCAGTAGTCCGAAGAGACAGGGGGCTTCGAACACCGGGGAGCTGTTTTTT
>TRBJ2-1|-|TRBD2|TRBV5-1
CASSFSGGLYSYNEQFF
TGCGCCAGCAGCTTTAGCGGGGGGCTTTACTCCTACAATGAGCAGTTCTTC
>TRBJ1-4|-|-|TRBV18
CASSLLQGVTNEKLFF
TGTGCCAGCTCACTCCTCCAGGGTGTCACTAATGAAAAACTGTTTTTT
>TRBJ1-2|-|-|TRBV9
CASSVAQEYGYTF
TGTGCCAGCAGCGTAGCACAGGAATATGGCTACACCTTC
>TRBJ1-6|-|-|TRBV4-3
CASSQDEAYNSPLHF
TGCGCCAGCAGCCAAGATGAAGCCTATAATTCACCCCTCCACTTT
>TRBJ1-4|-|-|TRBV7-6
CASSFGRPDEKLFF
TGTGCCAGCAGCTTTGGAAGGCCCGATGAAAAACTGTTTTTT
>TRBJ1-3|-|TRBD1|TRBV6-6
CASSYGTAGNTIYF
TGTGCCAGCAGTTACGGGACAGCTGGAAACACCATATATTTT
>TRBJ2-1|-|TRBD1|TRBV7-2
CASSWTGGAHNEQFF
TGTGCCAGCAGCTGGACAGGGGGCGCGCATAATGAGCAGTTCTTC
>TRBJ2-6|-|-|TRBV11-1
CASSSSTGRAGANVLTF
TGTGCCAGCAGCTCCTCGACAGGCCGGGCTGGGGCCAACGTCCTGACTTTC
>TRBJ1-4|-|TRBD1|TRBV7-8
CASSPKTGRANEKLFF
TGTGCCAGCAGCCCAAAGACAGGGCGGGCTAATGAAAAACTGTTTTTT
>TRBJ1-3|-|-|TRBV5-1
CASQDSGNTIYF
TGCGCCAGCCAAGACTCTGGAAACACCATATATTTT
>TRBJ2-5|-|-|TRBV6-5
CASSPLTGSEETQYF
TGTGCCAGCAGTCCCCTCACGGGTAGCGAGGAGACCCAGTACTTC
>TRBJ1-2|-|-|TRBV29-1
CSVAGKGYGYTF
TGCAGCGTTGCGGGCAAGGGGTATGGCTACACCTTC
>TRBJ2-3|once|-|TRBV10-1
CASSQGGTDTQYF
TGCGCCAGCAGTCAGGGAGGCACAGATACGCAGTATTTT
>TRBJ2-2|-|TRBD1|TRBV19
CASTQGARYTGELFF
TGTGCCAGTACCCAGGGGGCAAGGTACACCGGGGAGCTGTTTTTT
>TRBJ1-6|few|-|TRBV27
CASSLLGPVGSPLHF
TGTGCCAGCAGTTTATTGGGGCCGGTGGGATCACCCCTCCACTTT
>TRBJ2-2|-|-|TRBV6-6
CASRPTVTGELFF
TGTGCCAGCAGGCCCACAGTCACCGGGGAGCTGTTTTTT
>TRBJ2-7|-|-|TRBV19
CASSIKIQGEQYF
TGTGCCAGTAGTATTAAGATCCAAGGGGAGCAGTACTTC
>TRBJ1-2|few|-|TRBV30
CAWSHTTLGYGYTF
TGTGCCTGGAGTCATACGACCTTGGGCTATGGCTACACCTTC
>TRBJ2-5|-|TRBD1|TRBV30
CAWSQPGTGGHLIQETQYF
TGTGCCTGGAGTCAACCAGGGACAGGGGGCCATTTAATCCAAGAGACCCAGTACTTC
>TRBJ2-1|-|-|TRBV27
CASTSARGRGYNEQFF
TGTGCCAGCACCTCCGCTCGGGGAAGGGGCTACAATGAGCAGTTCTTC
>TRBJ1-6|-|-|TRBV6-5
CASSTRGAHNSPLHF
TGTGCCAGCAGTACCAGGGGCGCTCATAATTCACCCCTCCACTTT
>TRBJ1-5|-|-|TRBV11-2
CASSPLKGSQPQHF
TGTGCCAGCAGCCCACTTAAAGGGTCTCAGCCCCAGCATTTT
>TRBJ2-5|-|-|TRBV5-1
CASSSRETQYF
TGCGCCAGCAGTAGCAGAGAGACCCAGTACTTC
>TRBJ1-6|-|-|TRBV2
CASGKQGSYNSPLHF
TGTGCCAGCGGCAAACAGGGCTCCTATAATTCACCCCTCCACTTT
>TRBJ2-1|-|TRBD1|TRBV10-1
CASSGTGGYNEQFF
TGCGCCAGCAGTGGGACAGGGGGGTACAATGAGCAGTTCTTC
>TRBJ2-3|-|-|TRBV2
CASSEVPTDTQYF
TGTGCCAGCAGTGAAGTCCCCACAGATACGCAGTATTTT
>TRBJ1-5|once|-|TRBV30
CAWRNKLGLRSPNQPQHF
TGTGCCTGGAGAAACAAACTTGGATTAAGGTCCCCTAATCAGCCCCAGCATTTT
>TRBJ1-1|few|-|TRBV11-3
CASSQGANTEAFF
TGTGCCAGCAGCCAAGGGGCAAACACTGAAGCTTTCTTT
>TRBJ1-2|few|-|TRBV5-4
CASSVDRPNYGYTF
TGTGCCAGCAGCGTGGACAGACCTAACTATGGCTACACCTTC
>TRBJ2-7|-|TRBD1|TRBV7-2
CASSLGTGAGYEQYF
TGTGCCAGCAGCCTGGGGACAGGGGCGGGCTACGAGCAGTACTTC
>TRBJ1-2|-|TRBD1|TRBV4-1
CASSQETRGGGYGYTF
TGCGCCAGCAGCCAAGAGACCAGGGGGGGTGGCTATGGCTACACCTTC
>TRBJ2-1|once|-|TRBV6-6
CASSPSFYEQFF
TGTGCCAGCAGTCCAAGCTTTTATGAGCAGTTCTTC
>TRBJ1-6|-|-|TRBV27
CASRRGDYNSPLHF
TGTGCCAGCAGGCGAGGGGATTATAATTCACCCCTCCACTTT
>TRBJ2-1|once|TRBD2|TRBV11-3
CASSQRASGGGEQFF
TGTGCCAGCAGCCAGAGGGCTAGCGGGGGAGGTGAGCAGTTCTTC
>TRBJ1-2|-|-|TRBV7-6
CASSRRGSTNYGYTF
TGTGCCAGCAGCCGCAGAGGCAGCACTAACTATGGCTACACCTTC
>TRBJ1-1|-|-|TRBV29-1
CSVTGTYTEAFF
TGCAGCGTTACAGGGACCTACACTGAAGCTTTCTTT
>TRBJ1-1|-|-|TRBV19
CASSIRGRIAEAFF
TGTGCCAGTAGTATCCGGGGGCGGATAGCTGAAGCTTTCTTT
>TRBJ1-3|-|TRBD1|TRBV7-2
CASSSQGTLSGNTIYF
TGTGCCAGCAGCTCACAGGGGACCCTCTCTGGAAACACCATATATTTT
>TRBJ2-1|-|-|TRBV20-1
CSAIRANEQFF
TGCAGTGCTATCCGGGCGAATGAGCAGTTCTTC
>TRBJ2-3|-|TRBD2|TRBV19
CASSTPGLAGGLGDTQYF
TGTGCCAGTAGTACCCCCGGACTAGCGGGGGGCCTGGGAGATACGCAGTATTTT
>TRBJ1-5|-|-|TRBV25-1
CASSSSRGNQPQHF
TGTGCCAGCAGTTCCAGCCGGGGCAATCAGCCCCAGCATTTT
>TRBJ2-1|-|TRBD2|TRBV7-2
CASSHGTVAGGKGQFF
TGTGCCAGCAGCCACGGGACTGTAGCGGGGGGGAAGGGGCAGTTCTTC